This note documents a single T cell receptor beta chain sequence. Its specific antigen is unknown. No quality values exist for individual bases; no much larger clone is one base distant. The data belong to a study of OX40 agonist ivuxolimab in advanced cancers. About the investigation overall: The costimulatory receptor OX40 (CD134) was targeted by ivuxolimab, a fully human IgG2 agonistic monoclonal antibody. Intravenous ivuxolimab was administered to patients every 2 weeks at six dose levels: 0.01, 0.1, 0.3, 1.5, 3 and 10 mg/kg. Among the roughly 50 dose-escalation patients, some 20 had hepatocellular carcinoma, 15 or so melanoma, 9 renal cell carcinoma and 9 head and neck cancer. In the dose-escalation cohort, nearly 85% of patients were male, and the mean age was approximately 60 years with a range of roughly 20 to 80. Patients were allowed to have had prior anti-PD-1, anti-PD-L1 or anti-CTLA-4 therapy, and 40% to 45% of the dose-escalation patients had been treated with checkpoint inhibitors. Partial responses were achieved by three dose-escalation patients, of whom one had hepatocellular carcinoma and two had cutaneous melanoma. The purpose of peripheral TCRbeta sequencing was to test whether ivuxolimab changed TCR sequence diversity and led to clonal T-cell expansion. The paper describes the monotherapy dose-escalation part (N of about 55 patients) of the phase I trial of ivuxolimab.

Genomic DNA was isolated from the sorted cells so that the TCRbeta CDR3 region could be sequenced. TCRbeta CDR3 regions were sequenced using the immunoSEQ Assay. TCRdb limited this immuneACCESS table to in-frame rearrangements with V and J called. A share of clones is missing; checked studies link under half to unresolved V genes, and the rest is unexplained. This sample comprises roughly 89,000 clones, more than 70% of them detected only once. Clones ranked in the top ten supply approximately 6.5% of the sample. Summary of the overall study and its limitations: Low levels of normalized T-cell clonal expansion were also shown by some nonresponding patients. The antigen specificity of the clonally expanded peripheral T cells was not determined. After ivuxolimab, more expanded clones were found on average in CD8+ T cells than in CD4+ T cells. At doses of 0.1 to 3.0 mg/kg, clonal expansion of both CD4+ and CD8+ T cells in blood was seen between baseline and week 6. In the 0.1-3.0 mg/kg groups, partial responders had among the lowest normalized peripheral clonal expansion, particularly in CD8+ T cells.

V lost 6 bases and J lost 1 base, and the count of bases not matched to a germline gene is 8. Taken from the germline V gene, the CDR1 and CDR2 loops are MGHDK and SYGVNS. From cysteine to phenylalanine, the CDR3 is 15 amino acids long. The read is trimmed to its CDR3 DNA, 45 bases read in frame from base 1. The trial excluded patients who had a history of autoimmune disease or who were on systemic immunosuppression. Peripheral blood for TCR sequencing was drawn from every dose cohort at baseline, at cycle 4 day 1 and at cycle 7 day 1. Samples came from an open-label, multicenter, first-in-human phase I dose-escalation trial of ivuxolimab. Adults with locally advanced or metastatic melanoma, renal cell carcinoma, hepatocellular carcinoma or head and neck squamous cell carcinoma were enrolled in the trial. CD4+ and CD8+ T cells were sorted separately from peripheral blood before TCR sequencing.

The sequence derives from an adult with an advanced solid tumor such as melanoma, head and neck, liver or kidney cancer. Sequenced material: CD4+ or CD8+ T cells sorted from blood, taken in a trial of the OX40 agonist ivuxolimab. The rearrangement joined TRBV25-1 to TRBJ1-1, with 7 middle bases fitting TRBD1. The CDR3 is CASRKEGARNTEAFF. The nucleotide sequence is given as TGTGCCAGCAGGAAGGAGGGGGCGAGGAACACTGAAGCTTTCTTT.